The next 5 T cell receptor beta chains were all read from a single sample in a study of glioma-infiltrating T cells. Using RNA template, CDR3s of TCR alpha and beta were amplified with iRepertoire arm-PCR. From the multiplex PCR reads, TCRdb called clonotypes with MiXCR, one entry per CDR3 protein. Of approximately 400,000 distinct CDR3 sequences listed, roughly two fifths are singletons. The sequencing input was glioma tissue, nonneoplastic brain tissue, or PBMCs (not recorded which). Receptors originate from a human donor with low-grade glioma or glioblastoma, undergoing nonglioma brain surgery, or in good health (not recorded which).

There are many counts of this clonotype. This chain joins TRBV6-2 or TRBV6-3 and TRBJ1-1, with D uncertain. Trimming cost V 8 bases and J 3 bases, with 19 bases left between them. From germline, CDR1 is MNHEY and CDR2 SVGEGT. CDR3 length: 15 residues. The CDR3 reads CASWEGKRRDTEAFF. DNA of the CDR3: TGTGCCAGCTGGGAGGGAAAGAGGAGGGACACTGAAGCTTTCTTT.

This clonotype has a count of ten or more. The chain's CDR3 is CASTRRLGNTEAFF. CDR3 coding DNA: TGTGCCAGCACCAGAAGGTTAGGGAACACTGAAGCTTTCTTT. V gene TRBV6-1 combines with J gene TRBJ1-1; no firm D call. This CDR3 is 14 amino acids long. The germline V gene has CDR1 MNHNS and CDR2 SASEGT. Trimming stripped 7 bases from V and 1 base from J, with 13 bases between.

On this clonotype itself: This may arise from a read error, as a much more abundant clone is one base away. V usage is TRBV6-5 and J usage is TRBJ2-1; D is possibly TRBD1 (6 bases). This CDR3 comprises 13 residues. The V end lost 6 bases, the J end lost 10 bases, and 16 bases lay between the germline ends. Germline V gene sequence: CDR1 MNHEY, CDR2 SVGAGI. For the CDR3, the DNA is TGTGCCAGCAGCCGGGACACCTACTACGAGCAGTTCTTC. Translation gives CASSRDTYYEQFF.

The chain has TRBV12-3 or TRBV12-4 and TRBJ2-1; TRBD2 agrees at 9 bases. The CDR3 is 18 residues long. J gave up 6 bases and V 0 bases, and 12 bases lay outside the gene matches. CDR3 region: CASSLALGSGSLGNEQFF. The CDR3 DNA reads TGTGCCAGCAGTTTAGCGCTGGGTAGCGGGAGTTTAGGCAATGAGCAGTTCTTC.

The CDR3 sequence: CASSQDPRDEQYF. The CDR3, as DNA: TGTGCCAGCAGCCAAGATCCTCGGGACGAGCAGTACTTC. The chain combines TRBV3-1 with TRBJ2-7; D not resolved. From germline, CDR1 is LGHDT and CDR2 YNNKEL (reference sequence). This CDR3 comprises 13 residues. V was clipped by 0 bases and J by 5 bases, with 8 bases between them.